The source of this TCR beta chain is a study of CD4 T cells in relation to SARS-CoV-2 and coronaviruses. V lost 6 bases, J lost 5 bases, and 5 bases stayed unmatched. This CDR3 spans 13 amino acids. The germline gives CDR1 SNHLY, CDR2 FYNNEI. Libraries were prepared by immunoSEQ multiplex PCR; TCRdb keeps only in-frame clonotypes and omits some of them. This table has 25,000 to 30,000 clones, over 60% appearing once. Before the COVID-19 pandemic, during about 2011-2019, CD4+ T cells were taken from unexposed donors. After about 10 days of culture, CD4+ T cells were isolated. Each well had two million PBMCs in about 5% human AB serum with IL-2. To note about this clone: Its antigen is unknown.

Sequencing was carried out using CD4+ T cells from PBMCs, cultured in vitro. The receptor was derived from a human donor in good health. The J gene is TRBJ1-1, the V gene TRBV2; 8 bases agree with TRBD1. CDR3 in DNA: TGTGCCAGCAGGCGACAGGGGAGGACTGAAGCTTTCTTT. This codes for CASRRQGRTEAFF.